The 2 T cell receptor beta chains reported below all come from one sample, sequenced in a study of spatial heterogeneity in lung cancer. Time point described: sample taken at primary tumor resection. Using its own MiXCR run on the 5' RACE reads, TCRdb lists one record per CDR3 protein. The repertoire has around 89,000 distinct CDR3 sequences, more than 10% of them found once; the top ten carry over 40%. Sequencing was performed on PBMCs, taken at surgery. The receptors shown here come from a male donor with early-stage non-small cell lung cancer.

V is TRBV19 and J is TRBJ2-7, with TRBD1 as a possible D gene (6 bases). CDR1 is LNHDA, CDR2 SQIVND, per germline (reference sequence). Trimming removed 5 bases at V and 1 base at J, with 15 bases between. The CDR3 is 15 residues long. CDR3 protein: CASSLTGSLSYEQYF. The DNA for the CDR3 is TGTGCCAGTAGTTTGACAGGCTCGCTATCCTACGAGCAGTACTTC.

This clonotype was seen at least ten times. The genes are TRBV7-2 and TRBJ2-3; 10 nucleotides line up with TRBD2. This CDR3 comprises 16 residues. The germline gives CDR1 SGHTA, CDR2 FQGNSA. Unmatched junction bases numbered 2, after V lost 1 base and J lost 1 base. CDR3 nucleotide sequence: TGTGCCAGCAGCTTAGTCGGGACTAGCGGCACAGATACGCAGTATTTT. Translating it yields CASSLVGTSGTDTQYF.